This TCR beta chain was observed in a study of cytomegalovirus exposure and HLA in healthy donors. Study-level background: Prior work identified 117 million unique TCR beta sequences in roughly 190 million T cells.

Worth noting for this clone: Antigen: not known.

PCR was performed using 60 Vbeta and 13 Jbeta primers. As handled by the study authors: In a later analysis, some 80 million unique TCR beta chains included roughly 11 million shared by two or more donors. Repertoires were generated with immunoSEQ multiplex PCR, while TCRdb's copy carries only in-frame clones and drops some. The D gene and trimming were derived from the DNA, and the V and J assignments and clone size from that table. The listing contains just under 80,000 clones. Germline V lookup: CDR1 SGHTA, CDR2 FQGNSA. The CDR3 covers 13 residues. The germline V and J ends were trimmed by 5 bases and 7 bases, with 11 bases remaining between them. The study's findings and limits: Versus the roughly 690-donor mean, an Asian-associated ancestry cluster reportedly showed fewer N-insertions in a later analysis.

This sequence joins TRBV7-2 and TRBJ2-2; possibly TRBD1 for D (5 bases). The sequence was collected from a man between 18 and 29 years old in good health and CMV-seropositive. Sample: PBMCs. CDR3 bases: TGTGCCAGCAGCCCCCAGGGTTACGGGGAGCTGTTTTTT. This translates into CASSPQGYGELFF.